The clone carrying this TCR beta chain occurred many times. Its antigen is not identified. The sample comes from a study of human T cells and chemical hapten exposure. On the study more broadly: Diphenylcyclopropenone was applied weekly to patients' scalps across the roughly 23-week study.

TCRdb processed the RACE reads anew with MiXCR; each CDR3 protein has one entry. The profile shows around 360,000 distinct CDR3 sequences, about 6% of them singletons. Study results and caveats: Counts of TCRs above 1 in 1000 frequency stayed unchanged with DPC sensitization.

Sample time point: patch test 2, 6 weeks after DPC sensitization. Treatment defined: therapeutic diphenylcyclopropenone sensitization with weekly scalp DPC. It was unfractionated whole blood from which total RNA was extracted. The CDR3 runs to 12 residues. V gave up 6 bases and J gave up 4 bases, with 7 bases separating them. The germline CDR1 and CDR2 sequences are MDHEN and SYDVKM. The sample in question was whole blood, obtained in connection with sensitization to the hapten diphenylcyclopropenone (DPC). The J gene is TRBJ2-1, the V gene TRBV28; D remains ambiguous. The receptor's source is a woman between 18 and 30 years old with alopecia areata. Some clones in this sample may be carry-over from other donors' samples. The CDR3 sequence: CASSPLYNEQFF. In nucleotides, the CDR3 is TGTGCCAGCAGCCCCTTATACAATGAGCAGTTCTTC.